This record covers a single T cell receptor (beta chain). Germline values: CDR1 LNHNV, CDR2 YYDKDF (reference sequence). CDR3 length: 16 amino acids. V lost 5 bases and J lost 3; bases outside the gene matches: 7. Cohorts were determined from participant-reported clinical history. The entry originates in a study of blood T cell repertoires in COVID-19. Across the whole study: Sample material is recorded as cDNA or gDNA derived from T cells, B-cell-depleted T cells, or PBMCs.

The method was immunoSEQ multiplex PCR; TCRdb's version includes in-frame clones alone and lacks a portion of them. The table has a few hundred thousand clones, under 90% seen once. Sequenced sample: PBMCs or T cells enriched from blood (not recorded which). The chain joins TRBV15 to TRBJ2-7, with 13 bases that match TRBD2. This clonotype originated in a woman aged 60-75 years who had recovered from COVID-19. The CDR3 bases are TGTGCCACCAGCTCCCGGACTAGCGGGGGATACTACGAGCAGTACTTC. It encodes CATSSRTSGGYYEQYF.